A selection of T cell receptor beta chains follows, all from one sample in a study of shared clonotypes between healthy human individuals. The assay was immunoSEQ multiplex PCR, and TCRdb's table has in-frame clones only and misses some. The sample includes about 360,000 clones, roughly 70% of them seen just once. The material sequenced was memory CD4+ T cells sorted from blood. These receptors were obtained from a man younger than 40 in good health. The CDR3 runs from the conserved cysteine through the conserved F or W. A D gene is named only where the DNA matches it firmly. Size is omitted from some rows. Given values are once, few, many or a class for expanded clones.

abundance,v_gene,d_gene,j_gene,CDR3aa,CDR3nt
-,TRBV6-5,TRBD2,TRBJ2-7,CASRPTSGRPYEQYF,TGTGCCAGCAGGCCAACTAGCGGGAGGCCCTACGAGCAGTACTTC
-,TRBV1,-,TRBJ2-2,CTSSQVGTSGGTGELFF,TGCACCAGCAGCCAAGTTGGCACTAGCGGGGGGACCGGGGAGCTGTTTTTT
few,TRBV27,-,TRBJ1-5,CASSFIHQPQHF,TGTGCCAGCAGTTTCATCCATCAGCCCCAGCATTTT
few,TRBV18,TRBD2,TRBJ2-2,CASSPNPTSGSTTGELFF,TGTGCCAGCTCACCAAATCCCACTAGCGGGAGTACGACCGGGGAGCTGTTTTTT
-,TRBV28,-,TRBJ1-3,CASRGQGAGNTIYF,TGTGCCAGCAGGGGGCAGGGAGCAGGAAACACCATATATTTT
few,TRBV10-1,-,TRBJ1-2,CASSGQEGYGYTF,TGCGCCAGCAGTGGCCAGGAAGGCTATGGCTACACCTTC
-,TRBV7-9,-,TRBJ2-7,CASSLEVGEQYF,TGTGCCAGCAGCTTAGAGGTCGGTGAGCAGTACTTC
-,TRBV5-1,-,TRBJ1-3,CASSRDSSGNTIYF,TGCGCCAGCAGTCGGGATTCCTCTGGAAACACCATATATTTT
-,TRBV15,-,TRBJ1-1,CATSTTANTEAFF,TGTGCCACCAGCACGACAGCGAACACTGAAGCTTTCTTT
-,TRBV5-4,-,TRBJ2-7,CASSLAAQGSYEQYF,TGTGCCAGCAGCTTGGCTGCTCAGGGCTCCTACGAGCAGTACTTC
-,TRBV18,-,TRBJ1-1,CASSPYRDLAMNTEAFF,TGTGCCAGCTCACCATACAGGGATCTGGCCATGAACACTGAAGCTTTCTTT
-,TRBV5-1,TRBD2,TRBJ2-7,CASSYLAEYEQYF,TGCGCCAGCAGCTATCTAGCGGAGTACGAGCAGTACTTC
-,TRBV28,TRBD1,TRBJ2-2,CASSLWGTGTAGELFF,TGTGCCAGCAGTTTATGGGGGACAGGGACCGCCGGGGAGCTGTTTTTT
few,TRBV2,-,TRBJ2-7,CASSLQAYEQYF,TGTGCCAGCAGCTTGCAGGCCTACGAGCAGTACTTC